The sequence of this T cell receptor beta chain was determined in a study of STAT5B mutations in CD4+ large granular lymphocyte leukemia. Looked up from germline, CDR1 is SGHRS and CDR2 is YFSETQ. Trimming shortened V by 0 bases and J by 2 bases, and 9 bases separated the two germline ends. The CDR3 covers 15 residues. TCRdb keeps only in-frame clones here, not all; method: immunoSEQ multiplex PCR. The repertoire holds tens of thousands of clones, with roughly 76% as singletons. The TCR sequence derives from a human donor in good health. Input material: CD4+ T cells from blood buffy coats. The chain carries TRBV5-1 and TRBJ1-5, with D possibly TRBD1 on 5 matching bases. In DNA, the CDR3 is TGCGCCAGCAGCTTGGTCTCGGGGGGCAATCAGCCCCAGCATTTT. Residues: CASSLVSGGNQPQHF.